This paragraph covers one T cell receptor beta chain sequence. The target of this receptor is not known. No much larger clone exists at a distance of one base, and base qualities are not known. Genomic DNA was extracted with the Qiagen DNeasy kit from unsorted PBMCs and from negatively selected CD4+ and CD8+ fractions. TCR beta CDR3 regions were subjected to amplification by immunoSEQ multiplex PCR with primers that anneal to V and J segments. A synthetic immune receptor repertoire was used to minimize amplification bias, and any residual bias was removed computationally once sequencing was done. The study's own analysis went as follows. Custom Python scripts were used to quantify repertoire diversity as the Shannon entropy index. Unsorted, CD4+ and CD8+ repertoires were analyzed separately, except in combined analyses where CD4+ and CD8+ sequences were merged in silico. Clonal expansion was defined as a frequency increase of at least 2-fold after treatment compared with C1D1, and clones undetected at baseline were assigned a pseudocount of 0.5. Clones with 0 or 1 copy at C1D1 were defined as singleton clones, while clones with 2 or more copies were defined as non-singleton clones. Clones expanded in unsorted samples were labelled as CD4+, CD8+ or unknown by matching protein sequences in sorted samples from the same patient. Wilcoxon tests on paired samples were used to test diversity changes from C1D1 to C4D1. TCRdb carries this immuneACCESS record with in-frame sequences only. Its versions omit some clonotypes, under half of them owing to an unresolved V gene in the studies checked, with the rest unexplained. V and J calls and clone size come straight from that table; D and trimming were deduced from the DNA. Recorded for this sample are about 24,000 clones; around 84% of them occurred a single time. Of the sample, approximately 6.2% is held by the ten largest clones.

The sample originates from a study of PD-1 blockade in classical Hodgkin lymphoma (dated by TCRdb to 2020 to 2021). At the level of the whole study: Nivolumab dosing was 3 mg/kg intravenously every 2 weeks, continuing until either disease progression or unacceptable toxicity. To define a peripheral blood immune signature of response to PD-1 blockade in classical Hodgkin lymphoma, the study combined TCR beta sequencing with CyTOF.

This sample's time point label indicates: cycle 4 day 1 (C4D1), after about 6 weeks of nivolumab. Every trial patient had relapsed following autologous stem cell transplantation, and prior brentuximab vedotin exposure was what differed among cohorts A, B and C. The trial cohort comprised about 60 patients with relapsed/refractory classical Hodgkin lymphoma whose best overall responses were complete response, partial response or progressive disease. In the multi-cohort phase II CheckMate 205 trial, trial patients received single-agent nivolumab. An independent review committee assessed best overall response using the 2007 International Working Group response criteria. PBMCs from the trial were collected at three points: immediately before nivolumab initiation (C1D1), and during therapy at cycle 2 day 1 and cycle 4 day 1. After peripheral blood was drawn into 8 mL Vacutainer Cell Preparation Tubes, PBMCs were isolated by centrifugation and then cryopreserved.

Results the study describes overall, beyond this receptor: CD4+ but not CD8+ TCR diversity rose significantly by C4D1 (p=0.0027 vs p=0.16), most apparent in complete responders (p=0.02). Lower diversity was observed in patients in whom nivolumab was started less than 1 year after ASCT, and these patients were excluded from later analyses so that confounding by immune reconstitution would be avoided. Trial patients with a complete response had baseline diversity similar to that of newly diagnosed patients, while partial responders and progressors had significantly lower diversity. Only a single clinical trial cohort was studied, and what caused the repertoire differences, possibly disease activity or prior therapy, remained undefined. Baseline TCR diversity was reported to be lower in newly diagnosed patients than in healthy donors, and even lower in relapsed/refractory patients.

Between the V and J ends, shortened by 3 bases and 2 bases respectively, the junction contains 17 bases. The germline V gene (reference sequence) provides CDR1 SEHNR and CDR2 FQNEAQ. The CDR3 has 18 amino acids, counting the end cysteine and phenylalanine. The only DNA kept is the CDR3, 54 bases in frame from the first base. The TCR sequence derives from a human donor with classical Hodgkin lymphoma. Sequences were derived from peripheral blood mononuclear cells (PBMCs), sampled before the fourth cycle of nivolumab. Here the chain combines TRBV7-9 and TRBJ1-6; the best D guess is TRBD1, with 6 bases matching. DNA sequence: TGTGCCAGCAGCTTCGAAGAGAGGGGGGCGGCCTATAATTCACCCCTCCACTTT. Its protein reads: CASSFEERGAAYNSPLHF.